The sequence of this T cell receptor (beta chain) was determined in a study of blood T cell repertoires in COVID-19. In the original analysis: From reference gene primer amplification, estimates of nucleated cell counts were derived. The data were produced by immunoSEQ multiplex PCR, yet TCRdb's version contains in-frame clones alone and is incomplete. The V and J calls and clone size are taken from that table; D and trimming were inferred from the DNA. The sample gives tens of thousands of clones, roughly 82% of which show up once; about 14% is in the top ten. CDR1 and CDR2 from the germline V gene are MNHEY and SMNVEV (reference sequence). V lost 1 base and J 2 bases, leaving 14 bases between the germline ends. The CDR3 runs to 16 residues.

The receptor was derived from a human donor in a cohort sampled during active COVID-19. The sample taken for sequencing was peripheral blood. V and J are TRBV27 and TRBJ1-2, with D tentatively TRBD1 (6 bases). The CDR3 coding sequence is TGTGCCAGCAGTTTATTCGTAGGTACAGGGAACTATGGCTACACCTTC. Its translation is CASSLFVGTGNYGYTF.